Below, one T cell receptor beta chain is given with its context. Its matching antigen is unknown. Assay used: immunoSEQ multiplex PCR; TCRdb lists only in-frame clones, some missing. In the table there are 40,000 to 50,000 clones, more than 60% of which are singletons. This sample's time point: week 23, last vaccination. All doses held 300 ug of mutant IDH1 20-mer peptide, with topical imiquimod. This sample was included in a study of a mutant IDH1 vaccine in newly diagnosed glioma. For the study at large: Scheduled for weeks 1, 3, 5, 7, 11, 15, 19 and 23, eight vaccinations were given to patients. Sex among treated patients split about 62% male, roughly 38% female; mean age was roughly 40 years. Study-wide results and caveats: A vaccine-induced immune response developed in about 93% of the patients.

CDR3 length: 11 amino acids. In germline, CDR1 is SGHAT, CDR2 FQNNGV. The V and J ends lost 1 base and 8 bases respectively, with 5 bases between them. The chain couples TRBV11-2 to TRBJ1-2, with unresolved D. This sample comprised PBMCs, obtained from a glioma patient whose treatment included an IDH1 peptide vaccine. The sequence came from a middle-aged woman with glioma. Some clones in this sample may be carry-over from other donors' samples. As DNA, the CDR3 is TGTGCCAGCAGCTTAGGGCGGGGCTACACCTTC. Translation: CASSLGRGYTF.